This entry is about one T cell receptor beta chain. Its antigen is undetermined. Using immunoSEQ multiplex PCR, the repertoire was profiled, and TCRdb retains in-frame clones only, with some absent. The sample lists about 380,000 clones, about 97% occurring once. V dropped 8 bases and J dropped 0 bases, with 10 bases sitting between them. Germline CDR1 is MNHNS and CDR2 is SASEGT. The CDR3 is 14 residues long. This record belongs to a study of shared clonotypes between healthy human individuals. Points from the study as a whole: Sharing across four donors was highest in naive CD4 (roughly 5%) and lowest in memory CD8 (approximately 0.4%).

The sequence came from a young man in good health. The rearrangement joins TRBV6-1 to TRBJ2-2; unclear D gene. Sequenced input: memory CD8+ T cells sorted from blood. Indicated subset: CD45RO+ cells pooled with CCR7-negative TemRA cells. The CDR3 coding sequence is TGTGCCAGCGTTGAATTCCCGAACACCGGGGAGCTGTTTTTT. Translated, it gives CASVEFPNTGELFF.